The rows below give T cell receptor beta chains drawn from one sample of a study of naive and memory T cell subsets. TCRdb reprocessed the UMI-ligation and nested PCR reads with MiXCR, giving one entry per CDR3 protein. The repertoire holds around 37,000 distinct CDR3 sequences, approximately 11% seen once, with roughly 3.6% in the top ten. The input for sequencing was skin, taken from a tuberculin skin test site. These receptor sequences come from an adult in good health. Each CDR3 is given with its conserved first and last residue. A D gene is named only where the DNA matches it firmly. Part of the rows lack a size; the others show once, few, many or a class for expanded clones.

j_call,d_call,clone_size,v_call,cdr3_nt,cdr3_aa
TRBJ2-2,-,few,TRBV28,TGTGCCAGCAGTTTATGGACTGTAACGAACACCGGGGAGCTGTTTTTT,CASSLWTVTNTGELFF
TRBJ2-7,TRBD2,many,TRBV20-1,TGCAGTGCCGACTCTAGCGGCCCATCTTACGAGCAGTACTTC,CSADSSGPSYEQYF
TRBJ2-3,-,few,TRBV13,TGTGCCAGCCGCAGACTGGGGAGCACAGATACGCAGTATTTT,CASRRLGSTDTQYF
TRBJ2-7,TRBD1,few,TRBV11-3,TGTGCCAGCAGCTTCGGGACAGGGCACTACGAGCAGTACTTC,CASSFGTGHYEQYF
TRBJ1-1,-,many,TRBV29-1,TGCAGCGTTGAAGGGGTGTGGGGGTTGGGCACTGAAGCTTTCTTT,CSVEGVWGLGTEAFF
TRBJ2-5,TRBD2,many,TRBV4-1,TGCGCCAGCAGCCAAGAATGGGGGGAGGGTAGCGGGGGGTCGGAGACCCAGTACTTC,CASSQEWGEGSGGSETQYF
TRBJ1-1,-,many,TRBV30,TGTGCCTGGAGTGTATTAACGAGGAACACTGAAGCTTTCTTT,CAWSVLTRNTEAFF
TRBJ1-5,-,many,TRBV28,TGTGCCAGCAACCGAAATAGCAATCAGCCCCAGCATTTT,CASNRNSNQPQHF
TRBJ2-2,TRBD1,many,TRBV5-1,TGCGCCAGCAGCCTAAGGACAGGGGGTAGCACCGGGGAGCTGTTTTTT,CASSLRTGGSTGELFF
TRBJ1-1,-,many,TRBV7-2,TGTGCCAGCAGTCGGACGGGAAACACTGAAGCTTTCTTT,CASSRTGNTEAFF
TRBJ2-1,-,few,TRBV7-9,TGTGCCAGCAGCCCCCAGGGATTAGAGCAGTTCTTC,CASSPQGLEQFF
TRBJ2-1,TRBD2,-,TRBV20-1,TGCAGTGCTCGAGGGACTAGCGTCCGCTCCTACAATGAGCAGTTCTTC,CSARGTSVRSYNEQFF
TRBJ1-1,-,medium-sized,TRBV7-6,TGTGCCAGCAGCCCTGGGACGGCGAACACTGAAGCTTTCTTT,CASSPGTANTEAFF
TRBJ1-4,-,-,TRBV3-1,TGTGCCAGCAGCTCCATCCGAGGCGAAAAACTGTTTTTT,CASSSIRGEKLFF
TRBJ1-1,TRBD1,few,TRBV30,TGTGCCTGGAGGGGGGACAGCGAAGCTTTCTTT,CAWRGDSEAFF
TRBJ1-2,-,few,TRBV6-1,TGTGCCAGCAGTGAATATCTCTCCGAAGGCTATGGCTACACCTTC,CASSEYLSEGYGYTF
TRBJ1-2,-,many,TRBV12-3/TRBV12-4,TGTGCCAGCAGCCGAACGACAGTTAACTATGGCTACACCTTC,CASSRTTVNYGYTF
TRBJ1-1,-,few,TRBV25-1,TGTGCCAGCAGTGAACGCACCCGCGGCACTGAAGCTTTCTTT,CASSERTRGTEAFF
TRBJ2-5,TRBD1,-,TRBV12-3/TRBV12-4,TGTGCCAGCACTTGGGGGGACAGGCGAGAGACCCAGTACTTC,CASTWGDRRETQYF
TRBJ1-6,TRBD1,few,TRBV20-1,TGCAGTGCCCTGGGACAGGGAATTAGTTCACCCCTCCACTTT,CSALGQGISSPLHF
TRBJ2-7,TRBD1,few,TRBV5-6,TGTGCCAGCAGTTTTGGACAGGGGAGGTACGAGCAGTACTTC,CASSFGQGRYEQYF
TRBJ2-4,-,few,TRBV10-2,TGCGCCAGCAGTGAGGGTGGGGGGACGAGAAACATTCAGTACTTC,CASSEGGGTRNIQYF
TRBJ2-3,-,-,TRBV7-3,TGTGCCAGCAGCTTAGTAGGGCATCCCGCAGCCACAGATACGCAGTATTTT,CASSLVGHPAATDTQYF
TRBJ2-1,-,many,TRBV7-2,TGTGCCAGCAGCTTAGCGGCTAGCCCGGGCTCCTACAATGAGCAGTTCTTC,CASSLAASPGSYNEQFF
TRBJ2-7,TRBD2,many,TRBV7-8,TGTGCCAGCAGCTTAGTGTCGGGAGGTGGCTCCTACGAGCAGTACTTC,CASSLVSGGGSYEQYF
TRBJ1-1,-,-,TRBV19,TGTGCCAGTAGTATAGTCGGAGATCAGGGGACAAAAGCTTTCTTT,CASSIVGDQGTKAFF
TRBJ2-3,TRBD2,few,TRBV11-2,TGTGCCAGCAGCGGAGTAACTAGCGGGAGCACAGATACGCAGTATTTT,CASSGVTSGSTDTQYF
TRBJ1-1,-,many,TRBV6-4,TGTGCCAGCAGCGGAGAAGAGAACACTGAAGCTTTCTTT,CASSGEENTEAFF
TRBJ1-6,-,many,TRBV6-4,TGTGCCAGCAGTGACTCTGGATCCAGCGGTTCACCCCTCCACTTT,CASSDSGSSGSPLHF
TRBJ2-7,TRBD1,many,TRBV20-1,TGCAGTGCTAGGCGACCGGGACAGGGCGACGAGCAGTACTTC,CSARRPGQGDEQYF
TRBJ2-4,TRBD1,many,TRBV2,TGTGCCAGCAGAAATGACAGGGCCTTAGCCAAAAACATTCAGTACTTC,CASRNDRALAKNIQYF
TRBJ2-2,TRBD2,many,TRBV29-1,TGCAGCGTTGATAGCGGGAGGACGAACACCGGGGAGCTGTTTTTT,CSVDSGRTNTGELFF
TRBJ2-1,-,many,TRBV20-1,TGCAGTGCTGGCGGGCAGGGTATTCGGCAGTTCTTC,CSAGGQGIRQFF
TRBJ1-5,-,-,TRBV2,TGTGCCAGCACTAAGTCTATTAGCAATCAGCCCCAGCATTTT,CASTKSISNQPQHF
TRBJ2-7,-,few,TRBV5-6,TGTGCCAGCAGCTTGGGACCCAACTACGAGCAGTACTTC,CASSLGPNYEQYF
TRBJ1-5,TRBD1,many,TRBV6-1,TGTGCCAGCAGTGAAATGACAGGGAATCAGCCCCAGCATTTT,CASSEMTGNQPQHF
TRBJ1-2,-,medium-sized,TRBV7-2,TGTGCCAGCAGCCCCCTTCGAGGCTACACCTTC,CASSPLRGYTF
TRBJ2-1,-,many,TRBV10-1,TGCGCCAGCAGTGAAGTGGGGGGCCCCATAAATGAGCAGTTCTTC,CASSEVGGPINEQFF
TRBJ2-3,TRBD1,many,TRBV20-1,TGCAGTGCCTCCGGGATAAGTGGCAGGGGGCGAACAGATACGCAGTATTTT,CSASGISGRGRTDTQYF
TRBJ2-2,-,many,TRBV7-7,TGTGCTAGCAGCTTAGCCCCAGGGGACATCGGGGAGCTGTTTTTT,CASSLAPGDIGELFF
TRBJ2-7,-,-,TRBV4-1,TGCGCCAGCAGCCAAGAGCCTAGTTACCGATACGAGCAGTACTTC,CASSQEPSYRYEQYF